The next 15 T cell receptor beta chains were all read from a single sample in a study of human T cells and chemical hapten exposure. TCRdb reanalysed the RACE reads using MiXCR and keeps one entry per CDR3 protein. The repertoire holds fewer than 200,000 distinct CDR3 sequences, with about a quarter as singletons. Time point given: patch test 3, about 24 weeks after DPC sensitization. Specified treatment: therapeutic diphenylcyclopropenone sensitization with weekly scalp DPC. This specimen was whole blood, taken in connection with sensitization to the hapten diphenylcyclopropenone (DPC). The receptors here all came from a woman aged 18-29 years with alopecia areata. Some clones in this sample may be carry-over from other donors' samples.

V is TRBV28 and J is TRBJ2-2; D unresolved. The CDR3 has 14 residues. Germline CDR1 and CDR2: MDHEN and SYDVKM. Trimming removed 7 bases from V and 1 base from J, with 10 bases in between. The CDR3 DNA is TGTGCCAGCAAGGGCCCTCTGAACACCGGGGAGCTGTTTTTT. Its translation: CASKGPLNTGELFF.

This chain uses TRBV2 with TRBJ2-2, with D tentatively TRBD1 (5 bases). Germline loops: CDR1 SNHLY, CDR2 FYNNEI. With 4 bases removed from V and 5 bases from J, the gap between germline ends came to 14 bases. CDR3 length equals 15 residues. CDR3 residues: CASSGKGLETGELFF. CDR3 coding DNA: TGTGCCAGCAGTGGAAAGGGGTTGGAGACCGGGGAGCTGTTTTTT.

J is TRBJ2-1 and V is TRBV15, with 7 bases that match TRBD1. CDR3 length: 18 residues. V was clipped by 0 bases and J by 7 bases; unmatched bases: 15. Germline V gene data show CDR1 as LNHNV and CDR2 as YYDKDF (reference sequence). The CDR3 sequence: CATSRDRIAGGLSNEQFF. CDR3 DNA: TGTGCCACCAGCAGAGATCGAATTGCAGGGGGATTGTCGAATGAGCAGTTCTTC.

The chain has TRBV4-1 and TRBJ1-1; a possible D gene is TRBD1 (5 bases). Per the germline V gene, CDR1 is MGHRA and CDR2 is YSYEKL. V was pared by 4 bases and J by 0 bases, with 15 bases between. This CDR3 is 16 amino acids long. The CDR3 DNA follows: TGCGCCAGCAGCCCCAAGTACCCAGGGTTGAACACTGAAGCTTTCTTT. It translates to CASSPKYPGLNTEAFF.

This clonotype was recorded many times. This chain connects TRBV29-1 to TRBJ1-1, with TRBD1 as a possible D gene (5 bases). V lost 7 bases and J lost 6, with 12 bases in between. The CDR3 extends over 11 amino acids. CDR1 is SQVTM and CDR2 is ANQGSEA in the germline V gene. CDR3 residues: CSAAGSPEAFF. CDR3 sequence (DNA): TGCAGCGCCGCAGGGAGCCCTGAAGCTTTCTTT.

This chain connects TRBV4-3 to TRBJ2-3; TRBD1 agrees at 8 bases. CDR3 length: 16 amino acids. Per the germline V gene, CDR1 is LGHNA and CDR2 is YSLEER. V shed 0 bases, J shed 1 base, and the junction held 3 bases outside the gene matches. The chain's CDR3 is CASSQDTGQGTDTQYF. DNA of the CDR3: TGCGCCAGCAGCCAAGATACGGGACAGGGCACAGATACGCAGTATTTT.

This chain joins TRBV2 and TRBJ1-1, with D unclear. The germline V gene encodes CDR1 SNHLY and CDR2 FYNNEI. Trimming left V 7 bases short and J 1 base short, with 13 bases between. There are 14 residues in the CDR3. In DNA, the CDR3 is TGTGCCAGCATCCGAGGACGGCGGAACACTGAAGCTTTCTTT. Residues: CASIRGRRNTEAFF.

This clonotype was seen at least ten times. The chain employs TRBV9 and TRBJ2-1; the D is unclear. The germline gives CDR1 SGDLS, CDR2 YYNGEE. The ends were cut back, 2 bases at V and 4 bases at J, with 4 bases in the middle. The CDR3 sequence is 12 residues long. The CDR3 bases are TGTGCCAGCAGCGTGACTTACAATGAGCAGTTCTTC. Amino acids: CASSVTYNEQFF.

For this clonotype: It is likely a read error, because the conserved phenylalanine at the end of the CDR3 is missing. The V call is TRBV7-9, the J call TRBJ2-7, with TRBD2 as a possible D gene (5 bases). Per germline, CDR1 SEHNR and CDR2 FQNEAQ (reference sequence). This CDR3 spans 13 amino acids. V was shortened by 4 bases and J by 1 base, with 8 bases between the two germline ends. CDR3 protein: CASSSGMSYEQYY. CDR3 DNA: TGTGCCAGCAGCTCGGGGATGTCCTACGAGCAGTACTAC.

The J gene is TRBJ1-5, the V gene TRBV4-3, with D maybe TRBD1 (5 bases). The CDR3 runs to 14 residues. Germline V lookup: CDR1 LGHNA, CDR2 YSLEER. The V end was cut by 6 bases, the J end by 2 bases, with 11 bases between. The CDR3 loop is CASSPMGGNQPQHF. Here the CDR3 DNA reads TGCGCCAGCAGTCCTATGGGGGGCAATCAGCCCCAGCATTTT.

This clonotype was observed a handful of times. The V and J genes are TRBV7-2 and TRBJ2-2, with TRBD2 identical over 9 bases. In germline, CDR1 is SGHTA, CDR2 FQGNSA. J lost 2 bases, V lost 6 bases, and 4 bases had no gene match. This CDR3 region has 15 residues. The CDR3 region has the DNA TGTGCCAGCAGACCCCTAGCGGGAAACACCGGGGAGCTGTTTTTT. Translation: CASRPLAGNTGELFF.

The rearrangement links TRBV4-3 to TRBJ1-2, with D unresolved. This CDR3 is built from 16 residues. The germline gives CDR1 LGHNA, CDR2 YSLEER. The V and J ends lost 0 bases and 4 bases respectively, with 15 bases between them. CDR3 DNA sequence: TGCGCCAGCAGCCAAGATGGGGAAAGCCGAACCTATGGCTACACCTTC. Its protein is CASSQDGESRTYGYTF.

This chain uses TRBV5-1 with TRBJ2-2; no definite D call. The V gene's germline CDR1 is SGHRS and CDR2 YFSETQ. V was cut by 1 base and J by 2 bases, with 6 bases left in between. CDR3 size: 14 residues. In DNA, the CDR3 is TGCGCCAGCAGCTTGTCTTCAAACACCGGGGAGCTGTTTTTT. Translation gives CASSLSSNTGELFF.

The chain combines TRBV24-1 with TRBJ2-1; weak D call: TRBD2 (6 bases). The V gene's germline CDR1 is KGHDR and CDR2 SFDVKD. The CDR3 is 16 residues long. Trimming removed 5 bases from V and 0 bases from J, with 13 bases in between. Here the CDR3 reads CATSASGFSSYNEQFF. CDR3 nucleotides: TGTGCCACCAGTGCAAGCGGGTTTAGCTCCTACAATGAGCAGTTCTTC.

The V call is TRBV29-1, the J call TRBJ2-1, with 7 bases that match TRBD2. This CDR3 spans 14 amino acids. The V gene end was trimmed by 1 base and the J gene end by 2 bases; junction bases not matched to a gene: 2. Germline V gene lookup returns CDR1 SQVTM and CDR2 ANQGSEA. CDR3 coding DNA: TGCAGCGTTGAAGGGGAGGGAACCTACAATGAGCAGTTCTTC. It yields the protein CSVEGEGTYNEQFF.